The source of this T cell receptor beta chain is a study of blood T cell repertoires in COVID-19. This clone was recorded only once. Libraries were prepared by immunoSEQ multiplex PCR; TCRdb keeps only in-frame clonotypes and omits some of them. The data show about 150,000 clones, approximately 86% seen once. The source is a man in his fifties or sixties with COVID-19, enrolled during active disease. The specimen was peripheral blood.

CDR3 protein: CASAGGGPTQETQYF. CDR3 coding DNA: TGTGCCAGCGCTGGGGGGGGGCCTACACAAGAGACCCAGTACTTC. The rearrangement joins TRBV7-2 to TRBJ2-5; a possible D gene is TRBD2 (7 bases). The V and J ends lost 8 bases and 2 bases respectively, with 18 bases between them. This CDR3 is 15 amino acids long. Germline CDR1 reads SGHTA; CDR2 reads FQGNSA.